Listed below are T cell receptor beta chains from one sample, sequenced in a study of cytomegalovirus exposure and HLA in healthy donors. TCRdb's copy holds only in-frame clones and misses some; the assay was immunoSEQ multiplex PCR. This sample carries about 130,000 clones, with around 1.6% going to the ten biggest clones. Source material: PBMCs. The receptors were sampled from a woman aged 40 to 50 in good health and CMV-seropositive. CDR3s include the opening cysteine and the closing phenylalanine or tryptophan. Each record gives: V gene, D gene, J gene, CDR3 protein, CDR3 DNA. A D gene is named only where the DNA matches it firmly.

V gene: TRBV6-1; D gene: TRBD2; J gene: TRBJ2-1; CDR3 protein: CASSSGRQYNEQFF; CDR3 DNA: TGTGCCAGCAGCAGCGGGAGACAGTACAATGAGCAGTTCTTC
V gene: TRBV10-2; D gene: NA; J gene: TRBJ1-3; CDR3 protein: CASSHLDSGAGNTIYF; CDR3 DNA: TGCGCCAGCAGCCATCTCGACTCAGGGGCTGGAAACACCATATATTTT
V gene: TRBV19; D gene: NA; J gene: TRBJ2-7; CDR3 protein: CASSILPQGTEQYF; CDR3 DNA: TGTGCCAGTAGTATTCTTCCACAGGGAACCGAGCAGTACTTC
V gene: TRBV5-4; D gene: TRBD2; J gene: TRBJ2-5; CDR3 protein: CASSLRGTSKETQYF; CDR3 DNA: TGTGCCAGCAGCCTTCGCGGGACTAGCAAAGAGACCCAGTACTTC
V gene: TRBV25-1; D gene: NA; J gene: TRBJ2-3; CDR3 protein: CASRGTADTQYF; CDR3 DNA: TGTGCCAGCAGGGGGACTGCAGATACGCAGTATTTT
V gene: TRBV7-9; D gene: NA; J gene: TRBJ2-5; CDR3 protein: CASSSGLLRETQYF; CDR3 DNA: TGTGCCAGCAGCTCGGGACTCCTGCGGGAGACCCAGTACTTC
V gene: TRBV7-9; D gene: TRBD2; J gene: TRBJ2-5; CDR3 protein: CASSLGTSGSQETQYF; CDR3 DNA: TGTGCCAGCAGCTTAGGTACTAGCGGGAGCCAAGAGACCCAGTACTTC
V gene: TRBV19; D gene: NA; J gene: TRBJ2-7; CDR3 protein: CATEGRDGAYEQYF; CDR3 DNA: TGTGCCACCGAGGGAAGGGATGGAGCCTACGAGCAGTACTTC
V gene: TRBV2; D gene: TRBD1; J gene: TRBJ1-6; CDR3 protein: CARQGLGSPLHF; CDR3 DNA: TGTGCCAGACAGGGGTTGGGTTCACCCCTCCACTTT
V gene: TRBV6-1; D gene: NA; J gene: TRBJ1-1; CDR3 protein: CASSAYGGTEAFF; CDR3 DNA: TGTGCCAGCAGTGCCTACGGGGGCACTGAAGCTTTCTTT
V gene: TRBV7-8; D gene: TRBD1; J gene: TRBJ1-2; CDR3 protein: CASSLVQGYGYTF; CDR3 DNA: TGTGCCAGCAGCTTAGTACAGGGGTATGGCTACACCTTC
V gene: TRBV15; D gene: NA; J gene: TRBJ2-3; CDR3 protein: CATSRDRTGMMDTQYF; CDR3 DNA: TGTGCCACCAGCAGAGATCGCACAGGGATGATGGATACGCAGTATTTT
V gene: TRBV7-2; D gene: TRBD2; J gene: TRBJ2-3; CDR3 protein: CASSLAGGPRTDTQYF; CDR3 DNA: TGTGCCAGCAGCTTAGCGGGAGGGCCCCGCACAGATACGCAGTATTTT
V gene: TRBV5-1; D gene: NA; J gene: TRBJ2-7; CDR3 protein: CASSLGTAGEQYF; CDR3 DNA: TGCGCCAGCAGCTTGGGGACAGCAGGCGAGCAGTACTTC
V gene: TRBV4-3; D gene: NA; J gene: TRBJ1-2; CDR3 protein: CASSQEGADYGYTF; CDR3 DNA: TGCGCCAGCAGCCAAGAGGGAGCCGACTATGGCTACACCTTC
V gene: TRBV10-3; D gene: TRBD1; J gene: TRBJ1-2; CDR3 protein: CAISEVPLTGFNGYTF; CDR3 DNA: TGTGCCATCAGTGAGGTCCCACTGACAGGGTTTAATGGCTACACCTTC
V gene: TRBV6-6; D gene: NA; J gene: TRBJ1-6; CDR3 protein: CASSYSPETGAPLHF; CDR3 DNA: TGTGCCAGCAGTTACTCTCCCGAGACAGGCGCACCCCTCCACTTT
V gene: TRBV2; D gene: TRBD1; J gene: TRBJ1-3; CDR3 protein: CASTQGRQGAFGNTIYF; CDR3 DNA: TGTGCCAGCACCCAAGGTAGACAGGGGGCGTTCGGAAACACCATATATTTT
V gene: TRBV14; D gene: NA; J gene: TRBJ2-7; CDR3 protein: CASSQMRVPYEQYF; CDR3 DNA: TGTGCCAGCAGCCAAATGAGGGTCCCCTACGAGCAGTACTTC
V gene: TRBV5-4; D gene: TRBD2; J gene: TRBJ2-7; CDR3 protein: CASSLPTSGRNYEQYF; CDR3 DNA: TGTGCCAGCAGCCTCCCGACTAGCGGGAGGAACTACGAGCAGTACTTC
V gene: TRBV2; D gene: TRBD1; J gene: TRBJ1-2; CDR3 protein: CASIFDRGDYGYTF; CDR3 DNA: TGTGCCAGCATATTCGACAGGGGGGATTATGGCTACACCTTC
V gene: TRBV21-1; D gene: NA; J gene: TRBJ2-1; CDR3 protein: CASSNSGRAGNEQFF; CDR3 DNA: TGTGCCAGCAGCAATAGCGGGAGGGCCGGGAATGAGCAGTTCTTC
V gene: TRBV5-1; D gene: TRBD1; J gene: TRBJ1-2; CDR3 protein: CASSSTGGLYGYTF; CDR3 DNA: TGCGCCAGCAGCTCGACAGGGGGCCTCTATGGCTACACCTTC
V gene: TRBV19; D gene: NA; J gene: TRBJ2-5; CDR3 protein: CASSARTLGEETQYF; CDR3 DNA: TGTGCCAGTAGTGCCCGGACACTTGGGGAAGAGACCCAGTACTTC
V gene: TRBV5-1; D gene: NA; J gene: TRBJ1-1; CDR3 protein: CASNPGYANTEAFF; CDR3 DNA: TGCGCCAGTAATCCAGGGTATGCGAACACTGAAGCTTTCTTT
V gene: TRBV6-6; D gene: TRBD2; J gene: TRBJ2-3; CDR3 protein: CASSYAGGGTDTQYF; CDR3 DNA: TGTGCCAGCAGTTACGCGGGAGGTGGCACAGATACGCAGTATTTT
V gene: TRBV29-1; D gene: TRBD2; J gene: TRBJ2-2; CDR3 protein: CSVTGLAGVNTGELFF; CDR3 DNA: TGCAGCGTTACCGGACTAGCGGGAGTTAACACCGGGGAGCTGTTTTTT
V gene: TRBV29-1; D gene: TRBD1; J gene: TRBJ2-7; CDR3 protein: CSVLTGTGTSYEQYF; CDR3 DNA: TGCAGCGTTTTGACCGGGACAGGGACTTCCTACGAGCAGTACTTC
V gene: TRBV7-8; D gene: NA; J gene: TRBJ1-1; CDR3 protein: CASSLDGYREGAFF; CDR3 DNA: TGTGCCAGCAGCCTTGACGGGTACAGGGAGGGAGCTTTCTTT
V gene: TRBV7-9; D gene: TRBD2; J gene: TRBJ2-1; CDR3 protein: CASSLASGMGSSEQFF; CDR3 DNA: TGTGCCAGCAGCTTAGCTAGCGGGATGGGGAGTAGTGAGCAGTTCTTC
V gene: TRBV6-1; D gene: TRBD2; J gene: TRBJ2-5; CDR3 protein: CASSATSGMQTQYF; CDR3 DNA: TGTGCCAGCAGTGCTACTAGCGGGATGCAGACCCAGTACTTC
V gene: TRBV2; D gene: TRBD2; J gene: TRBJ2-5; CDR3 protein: CARSGLAGGEQYF; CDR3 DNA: TGTGCCAGGTCGGGACTAGCGGGAGGGGAGCAGTACTTC
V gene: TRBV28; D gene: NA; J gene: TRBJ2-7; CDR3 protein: CATISTVPYEQYF; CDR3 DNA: TGTGCCACCATTTCTACAGTGCCCTACGAGCAGTACTTC
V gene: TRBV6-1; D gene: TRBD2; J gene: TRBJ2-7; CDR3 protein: CASSEVPTSGREQYF; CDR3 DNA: TGTGCCAGCAGTGAAGTCCCGACTAGCGGGAGGGAGCAGTACTTC
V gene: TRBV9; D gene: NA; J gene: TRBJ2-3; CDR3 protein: CATNCQYF; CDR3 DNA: TGTGCCACTAATTGTCAGTATTTT
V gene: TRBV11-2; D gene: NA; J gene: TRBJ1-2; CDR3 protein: CASSPSVNYGYTF; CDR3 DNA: TGTGCCAGCAGCCCTTCCGTCAACTATGGCTACACCTTC
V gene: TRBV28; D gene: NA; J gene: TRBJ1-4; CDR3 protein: CASSMRTVGNEKLFF; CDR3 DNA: TGTGCCAGCAGTATGAGGACAGTAGGGAATGAAAAACTGTTTTTT
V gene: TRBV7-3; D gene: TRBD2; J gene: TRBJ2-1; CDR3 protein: CASSVTSGEYNEQFF; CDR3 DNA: TGTGCCAGCAGCGTGACTAGCGGGGAGTACAATGAGCAGTTCTTC
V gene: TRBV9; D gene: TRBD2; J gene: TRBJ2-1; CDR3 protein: CASRGGRENEQFF; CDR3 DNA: TGTGCCAGCCGGGGAGGGAGAGAAAATGAGCAGTTCTTC
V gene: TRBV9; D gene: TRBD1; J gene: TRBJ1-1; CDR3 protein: CASSDRDRPGTEAFF; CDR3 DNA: TGTGCCAGCAGCGACCGGGACAGGCCGGGGACTGAAGCTTTCTTT
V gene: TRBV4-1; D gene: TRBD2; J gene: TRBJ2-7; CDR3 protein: CASSQDREGRYTYF; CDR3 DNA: TGCGCCAGCAGCCAAGATCGGGAGGGGAGGTACACGTACTTC
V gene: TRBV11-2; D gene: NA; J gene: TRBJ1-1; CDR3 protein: CASSLGQLLDTEAFF; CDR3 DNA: TGTGCCAGCAGCTTAGGACAGCTCTTAGACACTGAAGCTTTCTTT
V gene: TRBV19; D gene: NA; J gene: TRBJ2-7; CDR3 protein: CASSIGSVYEQYF; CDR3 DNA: TGTGCCAGTAGTATAGGTTCCGTCTACGAGCAGTACTTC
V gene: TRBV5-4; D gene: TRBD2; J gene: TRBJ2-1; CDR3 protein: CASSLGPGTSAYNEQFF; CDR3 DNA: TGTGCCAGCAGCTTGGGGCCCGGGACTAGCGCTTACAATGAGCAGTTCTTC
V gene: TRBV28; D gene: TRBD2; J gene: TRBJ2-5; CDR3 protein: CASSSGPSGVQETQYF; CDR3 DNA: TGTGCCAGCAGTTCAGGGCCCAGCGGGGTCCAAGAGACCCAGTACTTC
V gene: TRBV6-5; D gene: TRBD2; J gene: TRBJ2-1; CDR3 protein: CASSYGVGLDFDEQFF; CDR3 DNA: TGTGCCAGCAGTTACGGAGTGGGACTAGATTTTGATGAGCAGTTCTTC